This TCR beta chain was found in a study of blood T cell repertoires in COVID-19. In the study overall: Spain, Italy and the United States supplied samples that represented acute and convalescent COVID-19. T cells, B-cell-depleted T cells, or PBMCs supplied cDNA or gDNA.

V lost 6 bases to trimming and J lost 2 bases, with 16 bases between them. This CDR3 region has 15 residues. Germline loops: CDR1 MNHEY, CDR2 SMNVEV (reference sequence). In the authors' methods: Amplifying reference gene primers gave estimates of nucleated cell counts. Assay used: immunoSEQ multiplex PCR; TCRdb lists only in-frame clones, some missing. V and J calls and clone size are as listed in that table; D and trimming were resolved from the DNA. The sample lists nearly 35,000 clones, approximately 93% occurring once. The sample consisted of peripheral blood. The receptor comes from a human donor in a cohort sampled during active COVID-19. The V and J genes are TRBV27 and TRBJ1-1; possibly TRBD1 for D (6 bases). In nucleotides, the CDR3 is TGTGCCAGCAGCTCGGACAGCGAGTTAAACACTGAAGCTTTCTTT. It is translated as CASSSDSELNTEAFF.